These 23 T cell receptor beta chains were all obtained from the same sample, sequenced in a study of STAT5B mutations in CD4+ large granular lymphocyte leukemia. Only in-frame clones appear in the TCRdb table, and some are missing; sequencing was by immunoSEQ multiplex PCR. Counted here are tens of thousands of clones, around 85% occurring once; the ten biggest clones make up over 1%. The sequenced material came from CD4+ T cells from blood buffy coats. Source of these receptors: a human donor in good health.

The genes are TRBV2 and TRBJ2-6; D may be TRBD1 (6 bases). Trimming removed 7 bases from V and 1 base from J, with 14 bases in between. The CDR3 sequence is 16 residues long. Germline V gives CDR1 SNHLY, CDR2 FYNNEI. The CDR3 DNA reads TGTGCCAGCAAACGGGACACACTATCTGGGGCCAACGTCCTGACTTTC. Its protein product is CASKRDTLSGANVLTF.

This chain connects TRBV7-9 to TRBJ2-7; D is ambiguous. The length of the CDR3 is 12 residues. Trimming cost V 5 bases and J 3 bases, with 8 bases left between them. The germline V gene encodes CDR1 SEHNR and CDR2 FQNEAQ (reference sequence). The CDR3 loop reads CASSPGLYEQYF. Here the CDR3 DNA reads TGTGCCAGCAGCCCAGGCCTCTACGAGCAGTACTTC.

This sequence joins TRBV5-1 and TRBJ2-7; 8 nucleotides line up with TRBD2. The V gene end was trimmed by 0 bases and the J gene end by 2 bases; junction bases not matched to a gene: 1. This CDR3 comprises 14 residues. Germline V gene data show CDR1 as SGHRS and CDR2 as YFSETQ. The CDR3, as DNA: TGCGCCAGCAGCTTGGGAGCGGGAGCCTACGAGCAGTACTTC. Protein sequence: CASSLGAGAYEQYF.

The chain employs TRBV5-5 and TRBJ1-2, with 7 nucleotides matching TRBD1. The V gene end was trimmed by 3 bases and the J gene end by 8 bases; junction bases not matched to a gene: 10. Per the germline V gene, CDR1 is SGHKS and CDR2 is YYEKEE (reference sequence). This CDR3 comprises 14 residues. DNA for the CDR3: TGTGCCAGCAGCTCAAACCGACAGGGAGGGGGCTACACCTTC. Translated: CASSSNRQGGGYTF.

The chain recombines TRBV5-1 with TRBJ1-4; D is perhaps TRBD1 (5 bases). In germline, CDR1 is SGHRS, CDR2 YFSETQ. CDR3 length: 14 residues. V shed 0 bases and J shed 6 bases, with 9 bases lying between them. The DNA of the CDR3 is TGCGCCAGCAGCTTGGCTGGGGGAGATGAAAAACTGTTTTTT. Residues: CASSLAGGDEKLFF.

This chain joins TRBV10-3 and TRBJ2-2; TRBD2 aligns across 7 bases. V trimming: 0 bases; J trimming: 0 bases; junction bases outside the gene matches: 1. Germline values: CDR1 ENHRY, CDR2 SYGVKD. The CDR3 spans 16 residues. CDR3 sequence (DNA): TGTGCCATCAGTGAGTCGGGGGGGACGAACACCGGGGAGCTGTTTTTT. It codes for CAISESGGTNTGELFF.

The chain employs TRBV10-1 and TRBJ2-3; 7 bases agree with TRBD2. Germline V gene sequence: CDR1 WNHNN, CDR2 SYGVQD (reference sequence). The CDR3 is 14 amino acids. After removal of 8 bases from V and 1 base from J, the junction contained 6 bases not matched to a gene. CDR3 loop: CASQSRGGTDTQYF. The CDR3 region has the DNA TGCGCCAGCCAAAGTCGGGGGGGCACAGATACGCAGTATTTT.

In DNA, the CDR3 is TGTGCCAGCAGCACCGACAGTAGCTCCTATAATTCACCCCTCCACTTT. This sequence encodes CASSTDSSSYNSPLHF. The chain recombines TRBV9 with TRBJ1-6; the D gene is possibly TRBD1 (5 bases). The CDR3 covers 16 residues. Per germline, CDR1 SGDLS and CDR2 YYNGEE. Trimming stripped 4 bases from V and 0 bases from J, with 11 bases between.

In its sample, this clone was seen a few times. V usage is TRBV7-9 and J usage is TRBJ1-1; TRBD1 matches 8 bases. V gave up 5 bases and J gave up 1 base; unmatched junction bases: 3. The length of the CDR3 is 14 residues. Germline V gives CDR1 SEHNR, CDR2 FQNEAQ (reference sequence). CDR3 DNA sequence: TGTGCCAGCAGCCAGGGGGCCAGGAACACTGAAGCTTTCTTT. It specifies CASSQGARNTEAFF.

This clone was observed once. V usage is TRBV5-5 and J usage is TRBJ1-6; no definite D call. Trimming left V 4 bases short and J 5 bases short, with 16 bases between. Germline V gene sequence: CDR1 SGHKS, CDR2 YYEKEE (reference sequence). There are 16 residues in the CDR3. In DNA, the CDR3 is TGTGCCAGCAGCCCCCATGGGAATTTGGATAATTCACCCCTCCACTTT. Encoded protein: CASSPHGNLDNSPLHF.

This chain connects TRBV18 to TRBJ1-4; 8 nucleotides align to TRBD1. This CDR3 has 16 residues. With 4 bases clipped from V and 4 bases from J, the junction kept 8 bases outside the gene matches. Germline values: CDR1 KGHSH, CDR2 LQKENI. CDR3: CASSQGGTGINEKLFF. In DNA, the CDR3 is TGTGCCAGCTCACAAGGGGGGACAGGAATTAATGAAAAACTGTTTTTT.

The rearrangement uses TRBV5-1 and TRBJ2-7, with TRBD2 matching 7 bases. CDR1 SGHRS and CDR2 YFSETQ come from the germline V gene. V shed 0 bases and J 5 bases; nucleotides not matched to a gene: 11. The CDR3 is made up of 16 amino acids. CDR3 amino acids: CASSLAGGTRPHEQYF. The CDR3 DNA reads TGCGCCAGCAGCTTGGCCGGGGGGACCCGACCCCACGAGCAGTACTTC.

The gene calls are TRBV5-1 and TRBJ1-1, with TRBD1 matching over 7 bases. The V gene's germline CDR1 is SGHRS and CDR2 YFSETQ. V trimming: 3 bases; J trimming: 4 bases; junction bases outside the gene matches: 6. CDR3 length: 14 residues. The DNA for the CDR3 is TGCGCCAGCAGCTCCGGACAGGCTGCCACTGAAGCTTTCTTT. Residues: CASSSGQAATEAFF.

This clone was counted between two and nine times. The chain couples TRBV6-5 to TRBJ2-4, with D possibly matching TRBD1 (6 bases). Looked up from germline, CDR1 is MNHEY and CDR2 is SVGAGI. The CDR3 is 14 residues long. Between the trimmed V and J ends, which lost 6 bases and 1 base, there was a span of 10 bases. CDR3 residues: CASSLQGAKNIQYF. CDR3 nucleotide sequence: TGTGCCAGCAGCCTACAGGGCGCCAAAAACATTCAGTACTTC.

CDR3 in amino acids: CASSLAPGNTIYF. CDR3 sequence (DNA): TGTGCCAGCAGTTTAGCTCCTGGAAACACCATATATTTT. The chain carries TRBV28 and TRBJ1-3; D not certain. Trimming took off 2 bases at V and 2 bases at J, with 4 bases between the two ends. Germline V gene sequence: CDR1 MDHEN, CDR2 SYDVKM. The CDR3 contains 13 residues.

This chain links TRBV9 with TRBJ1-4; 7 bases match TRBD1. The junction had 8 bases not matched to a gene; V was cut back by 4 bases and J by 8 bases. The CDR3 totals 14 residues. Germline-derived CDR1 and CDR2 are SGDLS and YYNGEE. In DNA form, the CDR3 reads TGTGCCAGCAGCCAGACAGGGAAGGAGGAAAAACTGTTTTTT. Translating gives CASSQTGKEEKLFF.

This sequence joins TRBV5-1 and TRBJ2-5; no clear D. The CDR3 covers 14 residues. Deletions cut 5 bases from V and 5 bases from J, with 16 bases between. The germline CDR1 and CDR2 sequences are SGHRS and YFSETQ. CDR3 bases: TGCGCCAGCAGACCCTCCCCTCCCGGGGAGACCCAGTACTTC. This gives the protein CASRPSPPGETQYF.

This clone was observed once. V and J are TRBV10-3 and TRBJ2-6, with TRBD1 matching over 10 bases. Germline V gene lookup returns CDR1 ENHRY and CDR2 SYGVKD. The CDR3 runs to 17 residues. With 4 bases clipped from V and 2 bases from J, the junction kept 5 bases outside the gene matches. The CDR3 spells CAISAGTGDPGANVLTF. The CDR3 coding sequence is TGTGCCATCAGTGCCGGGACAGGGGACCCTGGGGCCAACGTCCTGACTTTC.

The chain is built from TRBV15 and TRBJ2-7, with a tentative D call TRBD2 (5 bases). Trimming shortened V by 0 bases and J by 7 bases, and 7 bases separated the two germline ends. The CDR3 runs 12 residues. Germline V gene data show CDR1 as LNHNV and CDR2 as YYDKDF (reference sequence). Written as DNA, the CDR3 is TGTGCCACCAGCAGAGATTCGGGAGAGCAGTACTTC. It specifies CATSRDSGEQYF.

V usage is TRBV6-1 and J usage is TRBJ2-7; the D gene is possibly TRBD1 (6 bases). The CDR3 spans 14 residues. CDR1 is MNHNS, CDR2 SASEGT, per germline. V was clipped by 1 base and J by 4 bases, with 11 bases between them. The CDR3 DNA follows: TGTGCCAGCAGTGAAGGTACAGGGCGATACGAGCAGTACTTC. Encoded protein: CASSEGTGRYEQYF.

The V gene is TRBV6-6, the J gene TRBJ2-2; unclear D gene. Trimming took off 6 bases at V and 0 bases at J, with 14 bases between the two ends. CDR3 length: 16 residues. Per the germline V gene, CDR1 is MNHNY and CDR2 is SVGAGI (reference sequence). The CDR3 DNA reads TGTGCCAGCAGCCCAGAGAGAACATCGAACACCGGGGAGCTGTTTTTT. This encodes CASSPERTSNTGELFF.

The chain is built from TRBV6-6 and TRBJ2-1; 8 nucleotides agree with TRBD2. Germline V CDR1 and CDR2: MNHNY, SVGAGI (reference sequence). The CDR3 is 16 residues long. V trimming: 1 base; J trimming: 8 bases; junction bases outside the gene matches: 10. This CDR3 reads CASSYLAGWRSDEQFF. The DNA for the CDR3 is TGTGCCAGCAGTTACTTAGCGGGATGGAGGTCAGATGAGCAGTTCTTC.

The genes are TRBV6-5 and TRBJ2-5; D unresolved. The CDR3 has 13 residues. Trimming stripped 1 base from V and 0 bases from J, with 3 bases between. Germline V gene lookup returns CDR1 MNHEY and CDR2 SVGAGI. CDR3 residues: CASSYLYQETQYF. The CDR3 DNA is TGTGCCAGCAGTTACTTGTACCAAGAGACCCAGTACTTC.